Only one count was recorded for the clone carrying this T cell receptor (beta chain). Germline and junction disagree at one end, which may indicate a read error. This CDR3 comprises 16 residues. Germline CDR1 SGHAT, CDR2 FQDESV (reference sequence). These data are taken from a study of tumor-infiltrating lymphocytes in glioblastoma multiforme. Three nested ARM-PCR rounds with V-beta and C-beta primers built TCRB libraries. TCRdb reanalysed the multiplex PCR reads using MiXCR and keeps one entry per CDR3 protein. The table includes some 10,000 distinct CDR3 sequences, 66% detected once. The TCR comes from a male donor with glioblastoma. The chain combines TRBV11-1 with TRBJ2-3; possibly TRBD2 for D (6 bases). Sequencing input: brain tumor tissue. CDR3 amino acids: CASSSFGGGVSDTQCF. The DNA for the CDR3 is TGTGCCAGCAGCTCGTTTGGCGGAGGGGTCTCAGATACGCAGTGTTTT.